This T cell receptor beta chain was documented in a study of shared clonotypes between healthy human individuals. Study as a whole: The study used three CD4 naive, three CD4 memory, two CD8 naive and one CD8 memory plate per donor.

Method: immunoSEQ multiplex PCR; TCRdb's copy keeps in-frame clones and lacks some. Of some 2.1 million clones detected, about 95% appear once; the ten largest clones hold 0.85% to 1.3%. On this clone itself: Its specificity is unknown.

Positive CCR7 selection of CD45RO-negative cells yielded the naive CD8 cells, and terminally differentiated effector memory CD45RA+ cells were excluded. Study outcomes and limitations: Genetic and exposure-history diversity was limited by the few donors. The study generally estimated greater richness for naive than memory subsets.

The CDR3 consists of 14 residues. Per the germline V gene, CDR1 is SGDLS and CDR2 is YYNGEE. V lost 6 bases and J lost 0; bases outside the gene matches: 3. The source is a man in his late teens or twenties in good health. The genes are TRBV9 and TRBJ2-3, with 8 bases matching TRBD1. Sequenced sample: naive CD8+ T cells sorted from blood. For the CDR3, the DNA is TGTGCCAGCACAGGGGGCCCAAGCACAGATACGCAGTATTTT. Its translation is CASTGGPSTDTQYF.